The present TCR beta chain was sequenced within a study of blood T cell repertoires in COVID-19 (dated by TCRdb to between 2020 and 2021). Concerning the study at large: Samples from collaborators originated in the United States, Italy and Spain and spanned both the acute and convalescent phases of COVID-19. Deeply sampled blood TCRbeta repertoires from subjects exposed to, actively infected with, or recovered from COVID-19 were included in the dataset. Samples came from the ongoing ImmuneRACE study (first 160 participants) plus 1,254 subjects from 6 global collaborators. The sample metadata nearly always contained a de-identified subject ID, COVID-19 status, age in years and sex. The repertoires were made available in a free public database intended to serve as a resource for research on the immune response to SARS-CoV-2. Where available, HLA class I and class II types were taken from metadata supplied by the sample provider and were not determined by assay-based typing. The material from the prospective study consisted of cDNA or gDNA derived from T cells, B-cell-depleted T cells, or PBMCs. Points the paper makes about the study in general: The amount of clinical and demographic metadata varied by source and participant and was provided uncurated.

CDR1 SEHNR and CDR2 FQNEAQ are derived from the germline V gene (reference sequence). Trimming removed 5 bases from V and 0 bases from J, leaving 23 bases between the germline ends. CDR3 length: 19 amino acids, cysteine to phenylalanine. The kept DNA is CDR3 alone, 57 bases in frame from the first base. Details on this clone: The clone's antigen remains unknown. The input lacks base qualities; no much larger clone sits a single base away.

The immunoSEQ Assay, a bias-controlled multiplex PCR, was used to amplify TCRbeta CDR3 regions from genomic DNA. The source study handled its data this way. Nucleated cell counts per sample were estimated from amplification of reference gene primers within the assay. To quantify the absolute abundance of each unique TCRbeta CDR3 rearrangement, sequence reads were collapsed and filtered. For each sample, productive Simpson clonality was calculated as the square root of Simpson's diversity index across productive rearrangements. As stored in TCRdb, this immuneACCESS dataset retains in-frame rearrangements with V and J assigned. A fraction of the clones does not appear; measured against another copy, unresolved V genes explain less than half of the discrepancy, and the remainder lacks a known reason. The V and J calls and clone size are taken from that table; D and trimming were inferred from the DNA. The sample has about 110,000 clones on record, over 60% of them singletons. The top ten clonotypes cover roughly 3.8% of the sample.

Whole blood was collected in K2EDTA tubes by collaborating institutions according to the institutions' own protocols. For TCRbeta analysis, collaborators shipped samples in one of three forms: frozen whole blood, isolated PBMCs, or DNA extracted from either of those sample types. Material: peripheral blood. This chain is built from TRBV7-9 and TRBJ2-1; a confident D gene designation cannot be given. The TCR originated in a woman of 80 years or more with acute or convalescent COVID-19. The DNA is as follows: TGTGCCAGCAGCCCCGTTGGCGGCCGCCCGTTGGGCTCCTACAATGAGCAGTTCTTC. Its translation is CASSPVGGRPLGSYNEQFF.